This T cell receptor (beta chain) derives from a study of blood T cell repertoires in COVID-19. Study-level information: Collection of acute and convalescent COVID-19 samples took place in the United States, Italy and Spain. Nucleic acid was either cDNA or gDNA, and it came from T cells, B-cell-depleted T cells, or PBMCs.

Per the authors' pipeline: Reference gene primer amplification gave nucleated cell count estimates. The table came from immunoSEQ multiplex PCR; TCRdb's copy has only in-frame clones and leaves some out. V and J calls and clone size follow that table, whereas D and trimming were derived from the DNA. The table has around 130,000 clones, more than 75% seen once; the top ten hold roughly 18%. The sample holds a few counts of this clone. CDR1 and CDR2 from the germline V gene are SGHTA and FQGNSA. The CDR3 is 14 residues long. After removal of 8 bases from V and 2 bases from J, the junction contained 8 bases not matched to a gene.

The chain recombines TRBV7-2 with TRBJ2-7, with 8 bases matching TRBD1. The source of this sequence is a woman aged 50 to 60 who had recovered from COVID-19. The sequencing sample was made of peripheral blood. CDR3 loop: CASRRGPTAYEQYF. CDR3 DNA sequence: TGTGCCAGCCGCAGGGGGCCCACCGCCTACGAGCAGTACTTC.